This paragraph covers one T cell receptor (beta chain) sequence. The CDR3 sequence is 16 residues long. V dropped 6 bases and J dropped 3 bases, with 21 bases sitting between them. Germline V gene sequence: CDR1 MNHEY, CDR2 SVGEGT. Only in-frame clones appear in the TCRdb table, and some are missing; sequencing was by immunoSEQ multiplex PCR. The sample yields 100,000 to 150,000 clones, around 92% seen once. The data were taken from a study of control samples from healthy donors and cancer patients. The sequenced material came from PBMCs. This chain connects TRBV6-2 or TRBV6-3 to TRBJ2-7; no clear D. The sequence was collected from a man at least 80 years old with head and neck cancer. The CDR3 bases are TGTGCCAGCAGCCCTCTCGTGGATCGAATCATCTACGAGCAGTACTTC. Translating gives CASSPLVDRIIYEQYF.